This T cell receptor (beta chain) is drawn from a study of beta chain features in type 1 diabetes. This clone has a handful of counts. CDR3 length equals 13 residues. From germline, CDR1 is SGHVS and CDR2 FNYEAQ. The J segment lost 5 bases and the V segment lost 1 base, leaving 0 bases of the junction unmatched. Each donor gave one heparinised blood draw averaging around 120 mL. Each of the sorted populations had a purity greater than 98%. The isolated RNA, all of it, was reverse transcribed, so expressed TCRB transcripts were what got sequenced. Method: immunoSEQ multiplex PCR; TCRdb's copy keeps in-frame clones and lacks some. The table has over 120,000 clones, 7% to 10% seen once.

This clonotype originated in a young man in good health. Sequenced: central memory CD4+ T cells from blood. The chain couples TRBV7-6 to TRBJ2-5, with 8 nucleotides matching TRBD1. CDR3 nucleotide sequence: TGTGCCAGCAGCTTAGGACAGGGGGAGACCCAGTACTTC. Its protein is CASSLGQGETQYF.